The T cell receptor beta chain under discussion was sequenced for a study of T cells expressing NK-cell markers. Study summary: The TCR beta repertoires were obtained from sorted CD3+CD56+NKG2C+, CD3+CD56+NKG2C- and CD3+CD56-NKG2C+ T cells. Study results and caveats: Expanded NKG2C+ T cell clones were not confirmed as HCMV-specific.

CDR3 size: 16 residues. Germline V lookup: CDR1 LNHNV, CDR2 YYDKDF (reference sequence). About this clonotype itself: Its antigen is unknown.

Reanalyzing the 5' RACE reads, TCRdb keeps one entry per CDR3 protein, without DNA. Its table records more than 120,000 distinct CDR3 sequences. The genes are TRBV15 and TRBJ2-7; TCRdb gives TRBD2 as the D gene, but with no DNA this cannot be confirmed. The TCR sequence derives from a man aged 18-30 years in good health. The sample consisted of blood T cells: a sorted CD56 or NKG2C T cell subset, CD4+ or CD8+ T cells, or bulk PBMC T cells (not recorded which). The CDR3 sequence: CATSLGLAGTSYEQYF.